This T cell receptor beta chain comes out of a study of early T cells in non-severe SARS-CoV-2 infection (dated by TCRdb to the early 2020s). Context from the whole study: Because TCR sequencing was done on bulk RNA from unsorted whole blood, the alpha and beta chains could not be paired. Overall study outcomes, separate from this receptor: Matching against VDJdb was skewed toward anti-spike CD8 responses, likely underestimated virus-specific expansions, and missed private and CD4 specificities.

Library method: 5' RACE. The listed sequencing device is NextSeq 500. Unique molecular identifiers were attached to individual cDNA molecules in the TCR library protocol so that sequencing error and PCR bias could be corrected. Both TCR alpha and beta chains were sequenced, and tight co-correlation was observed between alpha and beta sequence abundances in each sample. Per the source publication's procedure: Decombinator V4 was used to perform V gene, J gene and CDR3 annotation of TCR sequences. TCRs were defined as expanded if a significant change between any two time points was detected under a Poisson model with p below 0.0001. TCR abundances were normalised to the total number of TCRs sequenced per sample and were expressed as counts per million. MAIT TCRs were defined by TRAV1-2 paired with TRAJ12, TRAJ20 or TRAJ33, and iNKT TCRs by TRAV10 paired with TRAJ18. A search of VDJdb, accessed on 1 November 2021, was run for TCRs annotated to CMV, EBV and SARS-CoV-2, with TCRs annotated for multiple antigens excluded. Clones were called with MiXCR by TCRdb after fastp trimmed the public reads at Q25, and only in-frame beta chains were retained. Each CDR3 protein appears once, grouped with its most common genes and DNA. The V and J calls shown here were made by TCRdb, not taken from the authors' results. The sample data list roughly 60,000 distinct CDR3 sequences, and approximately 5.6% of these were observed just once. Together, the top ten hold 6.8% of the sample.

This clonotype was counted only a few times. The target of this receptor is not known. The input lacks base qualities; no much larger clone sits a single base away. This was a case-control study nested in a cohort of healthcare workers in London, UK, who had nasopharyngeal swab PCR tests and blood samples taken every week. Healthcare workers were recruited during the week of the UK lockdown, between 23 and 31 March 2020, and followed weekly for up to about 15 weeks. From a lookup of the germline V gene, CDR1 and CDR2 are SGHAT and FQNNGV. The CDR3 spans 13 residues, from the cysteine through the phenylalanine. The CDR3 DNA has 39 bases and is translated from base 1. V loses 7 bases of germline sequence and J loses 7 bases, and the interval between the two ends is 14 bases.

The chain is encoded by TRBV11-2 joined to TRBJ2-1; confidence is insufficient to name the D gene. The sequenced sample consisted of whole blood. The origin of this receptor is an adult who was a healthcare worker with PCR-confirmed SARS-CoV-2 infection or an uninfected control (not recorded which). The nucleotides read TGTGCCAGCACACCCGCCCCCCGAAATGAGCAGTTCTTC. Protein translation: CASTPAPRNEQFF.